This entry concerns a single T cell receptor beta chain. The V gene's germline CDR1 is MGHRA and CDR2 YSYEKL. CDR3 size: 14 residues. V was trimmed by 0 bases and J by 15 bases, leaving 18 bases between them. This sample is drawn from a study of blood T cell repertoires in COVID-19. Study in general: PBMCs, B-cell-depleted T cells, or T cells provided the cDNA or gDNA that made up the material.

Per the study methods: Amplification from reference gene primers served as the basis for estimated nucleated cell counts. Profiling relied on immunoSEQ multiplex PCR, and the TCRdb table lists in-frame clones only, not all of them. V and J calls and clone size are those listed in that table; D and trimming were worked out from the DNA. The sample holds approximately 200,000 clones, 70% to 90% seen once. The receptor was isolated from a man aged 60 to 75 with acute or convalescent COVID-19. The specimen sequenced was peripheral blood. This chain joins TRBV4-1 and TRBJ2-1, with D possibly matching TRBD2 (6 bases). This chain's CDR3 is CASSQEPVGGRRFF. CDR3 nucleotides: TGCGCCAGCAGCCAAGAGCCTGTTGGAGGGCGGCGGTTCTTC.